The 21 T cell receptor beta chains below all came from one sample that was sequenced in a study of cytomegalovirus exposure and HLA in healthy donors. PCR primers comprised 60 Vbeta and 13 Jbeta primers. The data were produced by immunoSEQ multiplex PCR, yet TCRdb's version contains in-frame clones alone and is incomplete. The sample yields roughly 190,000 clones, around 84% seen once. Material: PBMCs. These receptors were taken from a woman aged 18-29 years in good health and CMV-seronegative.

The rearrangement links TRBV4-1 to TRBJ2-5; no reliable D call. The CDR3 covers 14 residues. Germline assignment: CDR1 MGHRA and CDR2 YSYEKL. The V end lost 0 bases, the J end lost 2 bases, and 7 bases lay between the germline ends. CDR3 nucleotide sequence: TGCGCCAGCAGCCAAGATCTAAATCAAGAGACCCAGTACTTC. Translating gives CASSQDLNQETQYF.

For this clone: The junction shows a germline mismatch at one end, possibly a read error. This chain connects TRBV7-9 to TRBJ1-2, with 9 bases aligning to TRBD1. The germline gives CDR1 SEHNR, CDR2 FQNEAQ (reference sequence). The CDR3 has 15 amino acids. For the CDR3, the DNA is TGTTCCAGCAGCTTAGCCCCTCGGACAGGGGATGGCTACACCTTC. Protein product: CSSSLAPRTGDGYTF.

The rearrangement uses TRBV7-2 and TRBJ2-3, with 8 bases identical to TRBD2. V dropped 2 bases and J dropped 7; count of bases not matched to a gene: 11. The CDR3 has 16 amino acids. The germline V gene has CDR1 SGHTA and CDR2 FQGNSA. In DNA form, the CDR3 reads TGTGCCAGCAGCTTAACGGGAGGGCCCTCGTTGTATACGCAGTATTTT. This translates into CASSLTGGPSLYTQYF.

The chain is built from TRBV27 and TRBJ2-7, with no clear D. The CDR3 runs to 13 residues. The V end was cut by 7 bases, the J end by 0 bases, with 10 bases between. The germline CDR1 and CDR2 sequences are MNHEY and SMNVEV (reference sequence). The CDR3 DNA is TGTGCCAGCAAAAGACCGGGCTCCTACGAGCAGTACTTC. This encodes CASKRPGSYEQYF.

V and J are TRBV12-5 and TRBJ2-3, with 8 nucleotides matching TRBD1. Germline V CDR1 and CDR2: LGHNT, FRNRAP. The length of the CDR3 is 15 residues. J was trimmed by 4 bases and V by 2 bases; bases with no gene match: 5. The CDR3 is CASGLTGGTADTQYF. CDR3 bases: TGTGCTAGTGGTTTGACAGGGGGTACAGCAGATACGCAGTATTTT. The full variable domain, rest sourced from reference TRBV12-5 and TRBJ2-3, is DARVTQTPRHKVTEMGQEVTMRCQPILGHNTVFWYRQTMMQGLELLAYFRNRAPLDDSGMPKDRFSAEMPDATLATLKIQPSEPRDSAVYFCASGLTGGTADTQYFGPGTRLTVL.

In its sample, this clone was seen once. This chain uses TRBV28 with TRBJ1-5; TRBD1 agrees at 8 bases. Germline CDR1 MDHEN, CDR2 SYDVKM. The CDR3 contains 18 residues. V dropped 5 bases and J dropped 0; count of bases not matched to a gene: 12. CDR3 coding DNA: TGTGCCAGCAGTGAGACAGGGGCGCGGTCTTATAGCAATCAGCCCCAGCATTTT. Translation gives CASSETGARSYSNQPQHF.

CDR3 region: CASSLGAALKIYF. CDR3 bases: TGTGCCAGCAGCTTAGGGGCCGCCCTGAAGATTTACTTC. The chain couples TRBV7-2 to TRBJ2-4, with D unresolved. The CDR3 is made up of 13 amino acids. Germline V gene data show CDR1 as SGHTA and CDR2 as FQGNSA. Trimming took 1 base from V and 16 from J, leaving 17 bases between them.

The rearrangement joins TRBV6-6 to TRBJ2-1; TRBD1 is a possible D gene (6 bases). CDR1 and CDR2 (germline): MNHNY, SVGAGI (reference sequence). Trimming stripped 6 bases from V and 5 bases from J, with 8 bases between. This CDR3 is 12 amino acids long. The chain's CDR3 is CASRRTDNEQFF. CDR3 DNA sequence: TGTGCCAGCAGAAGGACAGACAATGAGCAGTTCTTC.

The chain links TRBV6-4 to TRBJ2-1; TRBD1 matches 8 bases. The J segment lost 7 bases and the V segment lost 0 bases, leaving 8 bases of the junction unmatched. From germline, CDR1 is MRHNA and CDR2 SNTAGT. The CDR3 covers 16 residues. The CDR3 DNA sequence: TGTGCCAGCAGTGACTCCCAGGGGGCATCTTGGAATGAGCAGTTCTTC. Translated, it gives CASSDSQGASWNEQFF.

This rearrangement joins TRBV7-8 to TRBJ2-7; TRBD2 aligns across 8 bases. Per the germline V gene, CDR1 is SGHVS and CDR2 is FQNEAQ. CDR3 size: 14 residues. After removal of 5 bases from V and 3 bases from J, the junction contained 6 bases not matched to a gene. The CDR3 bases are TGTGCCAGCAGCGATGGACTAGCCATCTACGAGCAGTACTTC. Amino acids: CASSDGLAIYEQYF.

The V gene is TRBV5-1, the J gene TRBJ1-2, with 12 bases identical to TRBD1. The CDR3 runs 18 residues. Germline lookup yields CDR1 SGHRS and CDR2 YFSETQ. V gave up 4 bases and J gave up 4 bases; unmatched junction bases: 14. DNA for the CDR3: TGCGCCAGCAGCGGACCGGGACAGGGGGCCCGACATTCCTATGGCTACACCTTC. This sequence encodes CASSGPGQGARHSYGYTF.

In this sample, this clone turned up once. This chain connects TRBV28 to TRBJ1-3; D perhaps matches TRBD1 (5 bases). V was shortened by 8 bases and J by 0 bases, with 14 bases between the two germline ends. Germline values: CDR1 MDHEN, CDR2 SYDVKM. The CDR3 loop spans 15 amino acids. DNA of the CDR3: TGTGCCAGCCGGGGGAGGGTCCTCTCTGGAAACACCATATATTTT. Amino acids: CASRGRVLSGNTIYF. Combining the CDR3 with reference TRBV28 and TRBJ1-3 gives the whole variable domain DVKVTQSSRYLVKRTGEKVFLECVQDMDHENMFWYRQDPGLGLRLIYFSYDVKMKEKGDIPEGYSVSREKKERFSLILESASTNQTSMYLCASRGRVLSGNTIYFGEGSWLTVV.

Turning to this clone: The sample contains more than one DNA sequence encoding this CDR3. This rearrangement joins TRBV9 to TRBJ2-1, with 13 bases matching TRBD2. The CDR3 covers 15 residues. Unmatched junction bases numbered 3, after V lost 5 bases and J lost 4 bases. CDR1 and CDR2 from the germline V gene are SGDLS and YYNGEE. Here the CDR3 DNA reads TGTGCCAGCAGTGGACTAGCGGGAGCTTACAATGAGCAGTTCTTC. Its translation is CASSGLAGAYNEQFF.

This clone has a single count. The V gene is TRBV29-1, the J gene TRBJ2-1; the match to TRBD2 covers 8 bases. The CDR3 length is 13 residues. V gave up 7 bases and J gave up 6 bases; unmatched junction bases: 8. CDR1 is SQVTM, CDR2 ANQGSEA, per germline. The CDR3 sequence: CSAQREPGNEQFF. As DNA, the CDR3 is TGCAGCGCTCAGCGGGAGCCTGGCAATGAGCAGTTCTTC.

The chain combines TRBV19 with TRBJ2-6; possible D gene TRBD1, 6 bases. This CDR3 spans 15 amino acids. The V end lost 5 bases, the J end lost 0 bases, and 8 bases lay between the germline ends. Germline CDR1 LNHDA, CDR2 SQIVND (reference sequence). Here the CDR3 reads CASSLDSSGANVLTF. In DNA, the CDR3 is TGTGCCAGTAGTCTGGACAGCTCTGGGGCCAACGTCCTGACTTTC.

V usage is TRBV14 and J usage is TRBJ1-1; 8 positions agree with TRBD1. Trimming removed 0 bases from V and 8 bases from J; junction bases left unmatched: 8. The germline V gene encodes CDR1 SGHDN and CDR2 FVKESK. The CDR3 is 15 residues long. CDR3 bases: TGTGCCAGCAGCCAAGATTGGACAGGGCTCGGAGAAGCTTTCTTT. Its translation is CASSQDWTGLGEAFF.

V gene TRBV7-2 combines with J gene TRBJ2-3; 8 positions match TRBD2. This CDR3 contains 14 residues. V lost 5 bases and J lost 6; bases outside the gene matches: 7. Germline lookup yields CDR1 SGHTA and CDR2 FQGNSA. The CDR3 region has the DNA TGTGCCAGCAGCCTCCGGGTAGCGGGGGATACGCAGTATTTT. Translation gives CASSLRVAGDTQYF.

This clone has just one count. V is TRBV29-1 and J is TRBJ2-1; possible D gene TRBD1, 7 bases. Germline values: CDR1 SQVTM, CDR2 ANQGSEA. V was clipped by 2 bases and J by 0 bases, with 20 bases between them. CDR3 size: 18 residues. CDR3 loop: CSVEFSRGAFSSYNEQFF. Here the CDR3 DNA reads TGCAGCGTTGAATTCAGCAGGGGGGCGTTCAGCTCCTACAATGAGCAGTTCTTC.

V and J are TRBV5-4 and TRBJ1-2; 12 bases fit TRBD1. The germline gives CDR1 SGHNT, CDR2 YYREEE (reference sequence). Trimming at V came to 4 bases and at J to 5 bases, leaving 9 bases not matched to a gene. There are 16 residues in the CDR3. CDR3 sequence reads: CASSTRDRGLWYGYTF. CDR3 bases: TGTGCCAGCAGCACCCGGGACAGGGGGCTTTGGTATGGCTACACCTTC.

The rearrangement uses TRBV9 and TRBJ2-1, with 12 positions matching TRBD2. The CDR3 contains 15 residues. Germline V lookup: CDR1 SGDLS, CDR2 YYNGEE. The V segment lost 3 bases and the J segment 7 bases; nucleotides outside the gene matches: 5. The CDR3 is CASSGGLAGPNEQFF. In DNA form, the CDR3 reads TGTGCCAGCAGCGGGGGACTAGCGGGTCCTAATGAGCAGTTCTTC.

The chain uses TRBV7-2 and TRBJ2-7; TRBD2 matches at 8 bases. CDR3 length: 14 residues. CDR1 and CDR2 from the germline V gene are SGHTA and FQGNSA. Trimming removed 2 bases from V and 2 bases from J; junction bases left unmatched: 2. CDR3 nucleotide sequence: TGTGCCAGCAGCTTAACGGGGGGGACCTACGAGCAGTACTTC. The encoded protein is CASSLTGGTYEQYF.